The entry below describes one TCR beta chain. Its antigen is not yet known. Qualities for individual bases were not recorded, and no much larger clone is one base off. Libraries were prepared through 5' RACE. The sample was run on a NextSeq 500. In the TCR library protocol, a unique molecular identifier was attached to each TCR cDNA molecule so that PCR and sequencing errors could be corrected. Concerning the study's data processing: TCR identification, UMI-based error correction and CDR3 extraction were all carried out with Decombinator tools. Expanded TCRs were defined as those above a frequency of 2 per 1,000, corresponding to the top 1% of the tumor frequency distribution. Each repertoire was subsampled 100 times to 5,000 TCRs, after which Renyi diversity was computed with the R vegan package. CDR3 similarity networks were built from amino acid triplet string-kernel similarity, with CDR3s being connected when pairwise similarity was above 0.82. TCRdb itself trimmed the public reads at Q25 with fastp, ran MiXCR and retained productive beta chains. Duplicate CDR3 protein sequences are folded into a single record with the most common DNA and genes. These V and J calls originate from TCRdb's pipeline instead of the authors' own analysis. In all, the sample holds 110,000 or so distinct CDR3 sequences, and more than 10% of those were seen once. The top ten clonotypes cover less than 25% of the sample.

According to the study, the label for this sample's time point signals: blood at routine non-recurrence follow-up after resection. For TCR sequencing, whole RNA was extracted from tumor and nontumor lung tissue, or from cryopreserved PBMC samples, and no cell sorting was done. A patient was chosen for TCR sequencing only when enough RNA was available from at least two tumor regions. This specimen comes from a study of spatial heterogeneity in lung cancer (dated by TCRdb to between 2018 and 2021). At the level of the whole study: The donors were 72 patients from the lung TRACERx cohort who had early-stage, untreated non-small cell lung cancer. Follow-up PBMC samples were sequenced whenever available, with a median time to follow-up of roughly 22 months after resection. Beta-chain transcripts were consistently detected in greater numbers than alpha-chain transcripts, which likely reflected higher beta-chain transcript abundance. In the raw uncorrected reads, each unique combination of TCR and UMI appeared more than ten times on average. The study quantitatively compared TCR alpha and beta repertoires across multiple tumor regions, matched nontumor lung and blood in non-small cell lung cancer. Nonsynonymous mutation counts, determined by whole-exome sequencing of tumor tissue, were related to TCR repertoire features. At surgery, both alpha and beta chains were TCR-sequenced in 220 tumor regions, 63 to 65 matched nontumor lung samples and 56 PBMC samples. General study outcomes and caveats: Confirming at a functional level the hypothesis that regional TCRs recognize regional mutations was considered to require additional single-cell paired TCR alpha and beta sequencing. Comparisons of baseline and follow-up blood repertoires included only approximately 13 patients. Ubiquitous expanded tumor TCRs were found in blood more often at tumor resection than at routine follow-up.

Sequences GTSNPN (CDR1) and SVGIG (CDR2) are obtained from the germline V gene (reference sequence). The CDR3 goes from the cysteine to the phenylalanine over 16 residues. The sequence is cut down to CDR3 DNA, 48 bases in frame from base 1. Trimmed from V: 2 bases; trimmed from J: 4 bases; junction bases lacking a gene match: 9. The specimen was PBMCs, collected at follow-up. The chain is assembled from TRBV30 and TRBJ1-5, with TRBD1 matching 9 junction bases. The sequence came from a female donor with early-stage non-small cell lung cancer. Read as DNA, the sequence is TGTGCCTGGAGTAAGGTGGGGACAGGGTTTAATCAGCCCCAGCATTTT. Its product reads: CAWSKVGTGFNQPQHF. This CDR3, with the reference TRBV30 and TRBJ1-5 proteins standing in past its ends, gives the full variable domain SQTIHQWPATLVQPVGSPLSLECTVEGTSNPNLYWYRQAAGRGLQLLFYSVGIGQISSEVPQNLSASRPQDRQFILSSKKLLLSDSGFYLCAWSKVGTGFNQPQHFGDGTRLSIL.